One and the same sample provided the 21 T cell receptor beta chains below, sequenced in a study of blood T cell repertoires in COVID-19. Libraries were prepared by immunoSEQ multiplex PCR; TCRdb keeps only in-frame clonotypes and omits some of them. The table has about 130,000 clones, 84% seen once; the top ten hold around 13%. Sequenced material: peripheral blood. All receptors derive from a human donor in a cohort sampled during active COVID-19.

This clone was observed a handful of times. The V and J genes are TRBV15 and TRBJ1-5, with D perhaps TRBD1 (5 bases). The germline CDR1 and CDR2 sequences are LNHNV and YYDKDF (reference sequence). CDR3 length: 14 residues. V was trimmed by 0 bases and J by 7 bases, leaving 10 bases between them. The CDR3: CATSRDRAGQPQHF. DNA of the CDR3: TGTGCCACCAGCAGAGACAGGGCTGGCCAGCCCCAGCATTTT.

CDR3 nucleotide sequence: TGCGCCAGCAGCTTGCCCGGGGGAGCAGATACGCAGTATTTT. It translates to CASSLPGGADTQYF. This chain links TRBV5-1 with TRBJ2-3, with D tentatively TRBD2 (6 bases). The CDR3 runs to 14 residues. Germline assignment: CDR1 SGHRS and CDR2 YFSETQ. V was shortened by 1 base and J by 4 bases, with 10 bases between the two germline ends.

The rearrangement links TRBV5-6 to TRBJ1-1; D is uncertain. The CDR3 sequence is 13 residues long. The ends were cut back, 2 bases at V and 1 base at J, with 6 bases in the middle. Germline V CDR1 and CDR2: SGHDT, YYEEEE. The CDR3 DNA sequence: TGTGCCAGCAGCTTCCAGGAGAACACTGAAGCTTTCTTT. Protein sequence: CASSFQENTEAFF.

This chain uses TRBV7-8 with TRBJ2-7; possible D gene TRBD2, 6 bases. The CDR3 length is 18 residues. Germline V gives CDR1 SGHVS, CDR2 FQNEAQ. The germline V and J ends were trimmed by 4 bases and 2 bases, with 24 bases remaining between them. The CDR3 sequence is CASSSEQLSRDFAYEQYF. CDR3 bases: TGTGCCAGCAGCTCGGAACAGTTGAGCCGGGACTTTGCCTACGAGCAGTACTTC. The complete variable domain, with remaining parts taken from reference TRBV7-8 and TRBJ2-7, reads GAGVSQSPRYKVAKRGQDVALRCDPISGHVSLFWYQQALGQGPEFLTYFQNEAQLDKSGLPSDRFFAERPEGSVSTLKIQRTQQEDSAVYLCASSSEQLSRDFAYEQYFGPGTRLTVT.

V is TRBV5-1 and J is TRBJ2-5, with D unclear. Germline assignment: CDR1 SGHRS and CDR2 YFSETQ. Trimming shortened V by 6 bases and J by 5 bases, and 23 bases separated the two germline ends. This CDR3 region has 16 residues. CDR3 in DNA: TGCGCCAGCAAGGCTGAGGTCAACCGCCCAGAGGAGACCCAGTACTTC. Amino acids: CASKAEVNRPEETQYF.

This clone has more than one count but fewer than ten. This chain joins TRBV25-1 and TRBJ1-6, with 7 bases aligning to TRBD1. This CDR3 spans 15 amino acids. V shed 1 base, J shed 7 bases, and the junction held 4 bases outside the gene matches. CDR1 is MGHDK and CDR2 is SYGVNS in the germline V gene. CDR3 DNA: TGTGCCAGCAGTGAATGGGGACAGACCAATTCACCCCTCCACTTT. Protein sequence: CASSEWGQTNSPLHF.

The rearrangement joins TRBV5-1 to TRBJ1-2, with D possibly TRBD1 on 5 matching bases. Germline V gene sequence: CDR1 SGHRS, CDR2 YFSETQ. V was cut by 3 bases and J by 8 bases, with 14 bases left in between. CDR3 length: 13 residues. This CDR3 reads CASSSSGVSGYTF. DNA of the CDR3: TGCGCCAGCAGCTCCTCGGGGGTAAGCGGCTACACCTTC.

This chain uses TRBV19 with TRBJ2-5, with 9 positions matching TRBD1. The germline V gene has CDR1 LNHDA and CDR2 SQIVND (reference sequence). V was pared by 9 bases and J by 2 bases, with 13 bases of the junction left unmatched. There are 16 residues in the CDR3. CDR3 loop: CASRKWGTGKQETQYF. CDR3 bases: TGTGCCAGCCGGAAATGGGGGACAGGGAAACAAGAGACCCAGTACTTC.

The rearrangement joins TRBV4-2 to TRBJ2-1, with 13 bases lining up with TRBD2. J gave up 4 bases and V 2 bases, and 11 bases lay outside the gene matches. Germline V gives CDR1 LGHNA, CDR2 YNFKEQ. The CDR3 has 19 residues. For the CDR3, the DNA is TGTGCCAGCAGCCAACGACTAGCGGGGGGCTCTGCGGATTACAATGAGCAGTTCTTC. It codes for CASSQRLAGGSADYNEQFF.

The genes are TRBV12-3 or TRBV12-4 and TRBJ1-2; no firm D call. This CDR3 contains 12 residues. Trimming left V 4 bases short and J 7 bases short, with 10 bases between. Here the CDR3 reads CASSSLIRGYTF. CDR3 DNA: TGTGCCAGCAGTTCCCTTATCCGTGGCTACACCTTC.

This clone appeared a few times. The chain combines TRBV27 with TRBJ1-4; 7 positions agree with TRBD1. V was clipped by 6 bases and J by 3 bases; unmatched bases: 4. CDR1 and CDR2 from the germline V gene are MNHEY and SMNVEV (reference sequence). The CDR3 contains 14 residues. CDR3 sequence reads: CASRPGTANEKLFF. The CDR3, as DNA: TGTGCCAGCAGACCCGGGACAGCTAATGAAAAACTGTTTTTT.

The chain is built from TRBV5-1 and TRBJ1-2; unclear D gene. Germline CDR1 is SGHRS and CDR2 is YFSETQ. V dropped 1 base and J dropped 10 bases, with 11 bases sitting between them. The length of the CDR3 is 12 residues. The CDR3 DNA follows: TGCGCCAGCAGCTTGTTTAGTAGTAACTACACCTTC. It translates to CASSLFSSNYTF.

The genes are TRBV6-5 and TRBJ1-4; D might be TRBD1 (5 bases). The germline gives CDR1 MNHEY, CDR2 SVGAGI. The length of the CDR3 is 12 residues. V was trimmed by 4 bases and J by 9 bases, leaving 9 bases between them. CDR3 sequence reads: CASSLAGKKLFF. CDR3 nucleotide sequence: TGTGCCAGCAGTTTGGCAGGGAAAAAACTGTTTTTT.

This clone has only a few counts. The V call is TRBV7-2, the J call TRBJ2-1; TRBD2 matches 9 bases. The CDR3 contains 17 residues. The V segment lost 1 base and the J segment 5 bases; nucleotides outside the gene matches: 9. The V gene's germline CDR1 is SGHTA and CDR2 FQGNSA. This CDR3 is CASSLVSSGGSNNEQFF. CDR3 in DNA: TGTGCCAGCAGCTTAGTGTCCAGCGGGGGGTCGAACAATGAGCAGTTCTTC. The variable domain in full, completed from reference TRBV7-2 and TRBJ2-1, reads GAGVSQSPSNKVTEKGKDVELRCDPISGHTALYWYRQSLGQGLEFLIYFQGNSAPDKSGLPSDRFSAERTGGSVSTLTIQRTQQEDSAVYLCASSLVSSGGSNNEQFFGPGTRLTVL.

This chain links TRBV11-3 with TRBJ2-3, with 7 nucleotides matching TRBD1. V lost 2 bases to trimming and J lost 9 bases; unmatched junction nucleotides: 11. CDR1 SGHNT and CDR2 YENEEA come from the germline V gene. This CDR3 comprises 15 residues. CDR3 DNA sequence: TGTGCCAGCAGCTTAACGGGACAGTTTGAGGGGACGCAGTATTTT. Translating it yields CASSLTGQFEGTQYF.

This clone was counted a single time. The V gene is TRBV7-3, the J gene TRBJ2-1; 10 positions agree with TRBD2. Germline V CDR1 and CDR2: SGHTA, FQGTGA. V lost 5 bases and J lost 8; bases outside the gene matches: 9. This CDR3 region has 15 residues. CDR3 DNA sequence: TGTGCCAGCAGCCAACTAGCGGGGATCAAGGATGAGCAGTTCTTC. This codes for CASSQLAGIKDEQFF.

The chain couples TRBV5-1 to TRBJ1-2, with TRBD1 as a possible D gene (6 bases). This CDR3 has 15 residues. The germline V gene has CDR1 SGHRS and CDR2 YFSETQ. The germline V and J ends were trimmed by 4 bases and 8 bases, with 21 bases remaining between them. The CDR3 DNA follows: TGCGCCAGCAGCCAAGTCCACAGGGATCCAGGCGGCTACACCTTC. Protein sequence: CASSQVHRDPGGYTF.

This chain connects TRBV2 to TRBJ1-2; 7 bases map to TRBD1. CDR1 is SNHLY, CDR2 FYNNEI, per germline. V dropped 2 bases and J dropped 8; count of bases not matched to a gene: 5. The CDR3 spans 13 residues. The CDR3 spells CASSETGVRGYTF. Here the CDR3 DNA reads TGTGCCAGCAGTGAAACAGGGGTTCGGGGCTACACCTTC.

This chain joins TRBV6-2 or TRBV6-3 and TRBJ2-3, with 10 bases lining up with TRBD1. Germline lookup yields CDR1 MNHEY and CDR2 SVGEGT. The CDR3 is 18 amino acids. V was pared by 1 base and J by 0 bases, with 7 bases of the junction left unmatched. The CDR3 here is CASSYWTGTGVSTDTQYF. Here the CDR3 DNA reads TGTGCCAGCAGTTACTGGACCGGGACAGGGGTTAGCACAGATACGCAGTATTTT.

The rearrangement links TRBV30 to TRBJ1-6; no definite D call. Deletions cut 3 bases from V and 7 bases from J, with 19 bases between. Germline V lookup: CDR1 GTSNPN, CDR2 SVGIG (reference sequence). The CDR3 is 16 amino acids. DNA of the CDR3: TGTGCCTGGAGGGCGGGCTTGAACAGATACAATTCACCCCTCCACTTT. Translated: CAWRAGLNRYNSPLHF.

The chain combines TRBV9 with TRBJ1-2; TRBD1 agrees at 7 bases. Germline CDR1 and CDR2: SGDLS and YYNGEE. This CDR3 has 14 residues. V lost 4 bases, J lost 0 bases, and 3 bases stayed unmatched. The DNA of the CDR3 is TGTGCCAGCAGCCCGGGACAGACTAACTATGGCTACACCTTC. Its translation is CASSPGQTNYGYTF.